This passage covers 4 T cell receptor beta chains from one sample sequenced in a study of cytomegalovirus exposure and HLA in healthy donors. PCR used 60 Vbeta primers and 13 Jbeta primers. Method: immunoSEQ multiplex PCR; TCRdb's copy keeps in-frame clones and lacks some. Among around 140,000 clones listed, approximately 84% were seen once. Sequencing input: PBMCs. These receptor sequences come from a woman aged 60-75 years in good health and CMV-seropositive.

The chain joins TRBV7-9 to TRBJ2-5; tentatively, D is TRBD1 (6 bases). There are 14 residues in the CDR3. The germline CDR1 and CDR2 sequences are SEHNR and FQNEAQ (reference sequence). Trimming shortened V by 3 bases and J by 2 bases, and 10 bases separated the two germline ends. DNA of the CDR3: TGTGCCAGCAGCTTCGAGACAGGACAAGAGACCCAGTACTTC. It translates to CASSFETGQETQYF. The variable domain in full, with the rest retrieved from reference TRBV7-9 and TRBJ2-5, is DTGVSQNPRHKITKRGQNVTFRCDPISEHNRLYWYRQTLGQGPEFLTYFQNEAQLEKSRLLSDRFSAERPKGSFSTLEIQRTEQGDSAMYLCASSFETGQETQYFGPGTRLLVL.

This clone was picked up one time. The chain employs TRBV28 and TRBJ1-4, with 9 bases lining up with TRBD1. The CDR3 runs to 16 residues. The V and J ends lost 6 bases and 8 bases, in that order; junction bases with no gene match: 13. Germline CDR1 MDHEN, CDR2 SYDVKM. The CDR3 sequence: CASRGQSRDRDEKLFF. The CDR3 DNA reads TGTGCCAGCAGGGGCCAGAGCCGGGACAGGGACGAAAAACTGTTTTTT.

The chain carries TRBV6-6 and TRBJ2-7; 7 positions match TRBD2. J gave up 0 bases and V 8 bases, and 4 bases lay outside the gene matches. The CDR3 spans 13 residues. The V gene's germline CDR1 is MNHNY and CDR2 SVGAGI (reference sequence). The CDR3 DNA follows: TGTGCCAGCCTGCGGGAGAACTCCTACGAGCAGTACTTC. Protein product: CASLRENSYEQYF.

J is TRBJ1-2 and V is TRBV28, with a possible D match to TRBD1 (6 bases). Deletions cut 6 bases from V and 4 bases from J, with 9 bases between. This CDR3 region has 12 residues. Germline assignment: CDR1 MDHEN and CDR2 SYDVKM. CDR3 region: CASSAGAYGYTF. DNA of the CDR3: TGTGCCAGCAGCGCAGGGGCCTATGGCTACACCTTC.